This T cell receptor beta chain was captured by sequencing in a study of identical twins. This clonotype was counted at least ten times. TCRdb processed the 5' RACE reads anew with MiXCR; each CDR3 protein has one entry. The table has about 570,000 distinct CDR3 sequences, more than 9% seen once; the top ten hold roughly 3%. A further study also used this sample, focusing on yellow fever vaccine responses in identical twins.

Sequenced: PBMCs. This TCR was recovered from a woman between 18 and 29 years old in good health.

CDR3 DNA sequence: TGCGCCAGCAGCCAAGATTTCGCAGATACGCAGTATTTT. Encoded protein: CASSQDFADTQYF. This rearrangement joins TRBV4-3 to TRBJ2-3; D ambiguous. Per germline, CDR1 LGHNA and CDR2 YSLEER. The V end lost 0 bases, the J end lost 4 bases, and 5 bases lay between the germline ends. The CDR3 is made up of 13 amino acids.